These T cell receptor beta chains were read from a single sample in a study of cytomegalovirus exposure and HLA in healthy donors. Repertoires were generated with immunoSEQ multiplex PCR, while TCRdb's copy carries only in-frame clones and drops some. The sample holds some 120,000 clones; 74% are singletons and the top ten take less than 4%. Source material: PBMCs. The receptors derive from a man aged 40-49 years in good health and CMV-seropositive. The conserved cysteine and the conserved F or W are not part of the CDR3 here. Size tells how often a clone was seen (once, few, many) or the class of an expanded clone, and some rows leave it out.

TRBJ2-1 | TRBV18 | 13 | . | ASSPLAGGVNEQF
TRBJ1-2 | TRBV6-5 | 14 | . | ASSYLSDRAWDGYT
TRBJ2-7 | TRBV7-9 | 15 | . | ASSLGLAGGHRYEQY
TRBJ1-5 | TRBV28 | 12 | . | ASIATGGNQPQH
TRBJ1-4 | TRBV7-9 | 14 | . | SSSPRRGQGGEKLF
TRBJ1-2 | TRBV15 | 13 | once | ATSREINRDYGYT
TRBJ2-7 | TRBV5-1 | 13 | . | ASSLSWVGGYEQY
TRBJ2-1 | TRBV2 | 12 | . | ASSGAGGVGEQF
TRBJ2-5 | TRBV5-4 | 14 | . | ASSLGLAGTQETQY
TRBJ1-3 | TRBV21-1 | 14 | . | ASSKGNRGKRNTIY
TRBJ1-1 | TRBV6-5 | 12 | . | ASSLDRASTEAF
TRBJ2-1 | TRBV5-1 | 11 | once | ASSLSQYNEQF
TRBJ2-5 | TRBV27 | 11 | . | AAGKPYLGTQY
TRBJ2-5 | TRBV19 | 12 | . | ASRLAGTQETQY
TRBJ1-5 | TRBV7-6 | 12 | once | ASSSRQGDQPQH
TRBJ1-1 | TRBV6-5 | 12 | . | ASRVQGRNTEAF
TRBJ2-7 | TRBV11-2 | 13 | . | ASSLIRRQDHEQY
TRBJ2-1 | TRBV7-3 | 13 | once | ASSIPGQAYNEQF
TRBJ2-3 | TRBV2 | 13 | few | ASTFGQGARDTQY
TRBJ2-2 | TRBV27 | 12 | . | AIKKGQGPGELF
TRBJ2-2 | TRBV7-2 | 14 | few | ASSHRGPGGTGELF
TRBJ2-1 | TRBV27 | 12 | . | ASTRAGSYNEQF
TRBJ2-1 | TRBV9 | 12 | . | ASSVAGVADEQF
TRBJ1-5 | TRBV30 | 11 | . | AWSPELNQPQH
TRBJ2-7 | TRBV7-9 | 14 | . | ASSLVTSGDSYEQY
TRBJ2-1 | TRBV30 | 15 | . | AWSGWASGENYNEQF
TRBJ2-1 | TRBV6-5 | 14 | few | ASSYSNRGPYNEQF
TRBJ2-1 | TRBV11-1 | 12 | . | ASSLARGYNEQF
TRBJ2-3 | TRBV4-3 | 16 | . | ASSQAGGTGGVADTQY
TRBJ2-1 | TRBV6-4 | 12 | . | ASSDLAGANEQF
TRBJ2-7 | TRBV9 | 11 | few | ASSVDLAREQY
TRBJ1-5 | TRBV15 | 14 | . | ATSRDPGQRNQPQH
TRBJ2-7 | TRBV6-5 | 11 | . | ASSPRTGYEQY
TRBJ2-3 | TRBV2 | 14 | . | ASGHGTSGSPDTQY
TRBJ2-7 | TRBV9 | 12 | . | ASSVAGGPGEQY
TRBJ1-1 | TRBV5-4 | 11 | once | ASSRLVGTEAF
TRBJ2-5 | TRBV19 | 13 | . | ASNQMGQGQETQY
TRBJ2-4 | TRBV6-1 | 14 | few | ASSKGTLLAKNIQY
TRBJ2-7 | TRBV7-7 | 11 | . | ASSLAGSYEQY
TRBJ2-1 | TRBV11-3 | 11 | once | ASSSSRGGKQF